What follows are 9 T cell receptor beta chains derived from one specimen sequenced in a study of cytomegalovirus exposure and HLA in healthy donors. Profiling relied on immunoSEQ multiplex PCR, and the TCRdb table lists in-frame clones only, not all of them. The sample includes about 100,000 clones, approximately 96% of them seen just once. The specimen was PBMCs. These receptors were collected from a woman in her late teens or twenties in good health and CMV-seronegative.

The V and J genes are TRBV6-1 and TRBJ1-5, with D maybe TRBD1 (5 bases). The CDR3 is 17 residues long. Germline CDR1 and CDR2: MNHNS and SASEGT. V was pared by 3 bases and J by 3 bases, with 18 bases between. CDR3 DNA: TGTGCCAGCAGTGATCTGATAAGAGGAGGGGACAATCAGCCCCAGCATTTT. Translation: CASSDLIRGGDNQPQHF.

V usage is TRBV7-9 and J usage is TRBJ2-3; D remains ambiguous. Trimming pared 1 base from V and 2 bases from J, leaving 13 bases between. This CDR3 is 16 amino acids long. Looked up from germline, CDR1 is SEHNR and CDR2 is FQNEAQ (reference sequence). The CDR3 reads CASSLGVDGSTDTQYF. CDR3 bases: TGTGCCAGCAGCTTAGGGGTTGACGGGTCCACAGATACGCAGTATTTT.

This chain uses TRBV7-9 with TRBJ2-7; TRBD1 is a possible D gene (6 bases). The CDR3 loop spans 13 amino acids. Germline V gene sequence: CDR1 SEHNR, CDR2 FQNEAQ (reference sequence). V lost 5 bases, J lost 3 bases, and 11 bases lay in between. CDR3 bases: TGTGCCAGCAGCCTCGGACAGTTCTACGAGCAGTACTTC. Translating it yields CASSLGQFYEQYF.

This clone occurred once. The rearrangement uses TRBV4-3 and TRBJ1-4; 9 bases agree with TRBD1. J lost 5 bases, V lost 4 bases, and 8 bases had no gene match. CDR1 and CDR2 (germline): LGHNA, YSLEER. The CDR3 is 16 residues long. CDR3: CASSPGFGTGNEKLFF. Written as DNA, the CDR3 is TGCGCCAGCAGCCCGGGGTTCGGGACAGGGAATGAAAAACTGTTTTTT.

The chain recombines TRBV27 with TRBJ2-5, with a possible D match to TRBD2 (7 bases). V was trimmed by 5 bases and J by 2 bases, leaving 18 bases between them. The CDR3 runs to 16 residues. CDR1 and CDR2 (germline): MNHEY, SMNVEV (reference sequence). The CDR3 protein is CASSPRTEGGQETQYF. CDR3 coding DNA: TGTGCCAGCAGTCCAAGGACAGAGGGGGGGCAAGAGACCCAGTACTTC.

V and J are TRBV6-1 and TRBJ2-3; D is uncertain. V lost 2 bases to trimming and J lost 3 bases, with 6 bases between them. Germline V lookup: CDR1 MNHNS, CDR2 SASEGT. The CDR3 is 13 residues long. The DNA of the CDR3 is TGTGCCAGCAGTGAACAAGAGACAGATACGCAGTATTTT. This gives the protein CASSEQETDTQYF.

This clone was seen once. CDR3 sequence: CASSQNPNNEQFF. The CDR3 bases are TGTGCCAGCAGTCAAAATCCAAACAATGAGCAGTTCTTC. J is TRBJ2-1 and V is TRBV11-2, with D unresolved. The CDR3 is 13 amino acids. Germline loops: CDR1 SGHAT, CDR2 FQNNGV. V lost 6 bases, J lost 5 bases, and 11 bases lay in between.

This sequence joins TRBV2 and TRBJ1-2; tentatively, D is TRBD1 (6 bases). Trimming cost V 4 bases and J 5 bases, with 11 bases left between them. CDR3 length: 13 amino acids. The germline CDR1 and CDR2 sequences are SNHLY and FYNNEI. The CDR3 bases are TGTGCCAGCAGTGTGGACAGAGCATATGGCTACACCTTC. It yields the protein CASSVDRAYGYTF.

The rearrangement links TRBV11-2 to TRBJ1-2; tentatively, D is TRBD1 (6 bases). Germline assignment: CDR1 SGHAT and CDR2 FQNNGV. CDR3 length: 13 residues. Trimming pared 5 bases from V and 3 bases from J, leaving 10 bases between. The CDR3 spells CASSRQGYYGYTF. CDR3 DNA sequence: TGTGCCAGCAGCCGTCAGGGGTACTATGGCTACACCTTC.